These 3 T cell receptor beta chains were all obtained from the same sample, sequenced in a study of shared clonotypes between healthy human individuals. TCRdb keeps only in-frame clones here, not all; method: immunoSEQ multiplex PCR. The top ten clones hold 0.36% of a sample with 1,400,000 or so clones, around 98.5% of them seen once. Sequenced material: naive CD4+ T cells sorted from blood. Subset indicated: CD45RA+ positively selected. These receptors all stem from a man aged 25 to 40 in good health.

The chain uses TRBV25-1 and TRBJ2-1; 11 bases align to TRBD2. Losses at the gene ends were 4 bases for V and 9 bases for J; bases not matched to a gene: 14. The V gene's germline CDR1 is MGHDK and CDR2 SYGVNS. The CDR3 length is 17 residues. The CDR3: CASSVSSGRAGIGEQFF. The CDR3 region has the DNA TGTGCCAGCAGTGTCAGTAGCGGGAGGGCAGGGATCGGTGAGCAGTTCTTC.

In this sample, this clone turned up once. The V and J genes are TRBV2 and TRBJ2-1; D ambiguous. This CDR3 is 13 amino acids long. Germline V gives CDR1 SNHLY, CDR2 FYNNEI. V shed 7 bases and J shed 3 bases, with 10 bases lying between them. The CDR3 coding sequence is TGTGCCAGCACCGCGGAGAACTACAATGAGCAGTTCTTC. It codes for CASTAENYNEQFF. The full variable domain, with the rest looked up from reference TRBV2 and TRBJ2-1, is EPEVTQTPSHQVTQMGQEVILRCVPISNHLYFYWYRQILGQKVEFLVSFYNNEISEKSEIFDDQFSVERPDGSNFTLKIRSTKLEDSAMYFCASTAENYNEQFFGPGTRLTVL.

The gene calls are TRBV5-1 and TRBJ2-3; 11 nucleotides match TRBD2. The junction had 3 bases not matched to a gene; V was cut back by 0 bases and J by 6 bases. The CDR3 is 15 residues long. Germline-derived CDR1 and CDR2 are SGHRS and YFSETQ. This chain's CDR3 is CASSLDPSGRDTQYF. The CDR3 DNA is TGCGCCAGCAGCTTGGATCCTAGCGGGAGGGATACGCAGTATTTT. Full variable domain (outside the CDR3, taken from reference TRBV5-1 and TRBJ2-3): KAGVTQTPRYLIKTRGQQVTLSCSPISGHRSVSWYQQTPGQGLQFLFEYFSETQRNKGNFPGRFSGRQFSNSRSEMNVSTLELGDSALYLCASSLDPSGRDTQYFGPGTRLTVL.